Sequencing of this T cell receptor beta chain was carried out in a study of T cell changes during pregnancy in multiple sclerosis. Germline V CDR1 and CDR2: MDHEN, SYDVKM. The CDR3 spans 16 residues. Unmatched junction bases numbered 10, after V lost 2 bases and J lost 7 bases. In its sample, this clone was seen a few times. TCRdb's copy holds only in-frame clones and misses some; the assay was immunoSEQ multiplex PCR. The sample lists around 42,000 clones; about 91% were seen once. The TCR comes from a female donor in good health, enrolled as a control in a pregnancy study. V is TRBV28 and J is TRBJ2-1, with 8 bases that match TRBD1. Here the sequenced sample was CD4+ T cells from peripheral blood mononuclear cells, taken after pregnancy. The CDR3 loop is CASSLSGRGRGNEQFF. DNA for the CDR3: TGTGCCAGCAGTTTAAGCGGCAGGGGGCGAGGTAATGAGCAGTTCTTC.